This T cell receptor beta chain comes out of a study of T-cell reconstitution after alpha-beta-depleted transplantation in children listed by TCRdb under 2016. About the full investigation: T-cell immune reconstitution after TCRalphabeta/CD19-depleted allogeneic hematopoietic cell transplantation in children was quantitatively tracked in the study by means of TCR repertoire profiling.

This clonotype was picked up a small number of times. Its target antigen remains unknown. There are no base qualities to consult, and no much larger clone falls within one base. The library came from PCR. TCRdb shows the sequencer as Illumina HiSeq 2500. TCR library preparation used molecular barcoding, with unique molecular identifiers applied to normalize quantification of the TCRbeta repertoire. TCRdb redid the processing of the public reads, applying fastp at Q25 and MiXCR, and retained in-frame beta chains. Records with the same CDR3 protein are collapsed into one entry carrying the most frequent genes and DNA. Here the sample has 200,000 to 250,000 distinct CDR3 sequences; under 9.5% occur a single time. The ten largest clones take up 5% to 7% of the sample. From its cysteine to its phenylalanine, the CDR3 spans 17 amino acids. The kept DNA is CDR3 alone, 51 bases in frame from the first base. Trimming leaves V shorter by 7 bases and J shorter by 6 bases, with the junction holding 10 bases beyond the gene matches. CDR1 and CDR2 are drawn from the germline V gene: MNHNS, SASEGT.

This specimen consisted of PBMCs from the stem cell graft donor, obtained from the stem cell graft. This receptor was identified in a human donor who donated a stem cell graft to a child with acute lymphoblastic leukemia. This sequence uses TRBV6-1 and TRBJ2-1; 15 bases in between match TRBD2. The bases read TGTGCCAGCACCCCAGGACTAGCGGGGGGGCCGGGCAATGAGCAGTTCTTC. Translated, it gives CASTPGLAGGPGNEQFF.